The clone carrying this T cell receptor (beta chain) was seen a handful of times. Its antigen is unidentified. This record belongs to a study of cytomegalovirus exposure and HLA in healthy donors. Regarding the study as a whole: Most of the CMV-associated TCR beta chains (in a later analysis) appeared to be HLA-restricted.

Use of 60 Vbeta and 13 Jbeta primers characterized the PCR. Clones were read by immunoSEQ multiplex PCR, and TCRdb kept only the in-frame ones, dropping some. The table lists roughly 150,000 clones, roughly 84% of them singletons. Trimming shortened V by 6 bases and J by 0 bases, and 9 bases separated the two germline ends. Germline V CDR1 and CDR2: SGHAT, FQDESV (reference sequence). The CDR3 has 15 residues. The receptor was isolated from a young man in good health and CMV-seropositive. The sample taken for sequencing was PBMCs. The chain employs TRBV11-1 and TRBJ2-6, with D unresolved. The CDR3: CASSYDFSGANVLTF. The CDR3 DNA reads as TGTGCCAGCAGTTATGACTTCTCTGGGGCCAACGTCCTGACTTTC.